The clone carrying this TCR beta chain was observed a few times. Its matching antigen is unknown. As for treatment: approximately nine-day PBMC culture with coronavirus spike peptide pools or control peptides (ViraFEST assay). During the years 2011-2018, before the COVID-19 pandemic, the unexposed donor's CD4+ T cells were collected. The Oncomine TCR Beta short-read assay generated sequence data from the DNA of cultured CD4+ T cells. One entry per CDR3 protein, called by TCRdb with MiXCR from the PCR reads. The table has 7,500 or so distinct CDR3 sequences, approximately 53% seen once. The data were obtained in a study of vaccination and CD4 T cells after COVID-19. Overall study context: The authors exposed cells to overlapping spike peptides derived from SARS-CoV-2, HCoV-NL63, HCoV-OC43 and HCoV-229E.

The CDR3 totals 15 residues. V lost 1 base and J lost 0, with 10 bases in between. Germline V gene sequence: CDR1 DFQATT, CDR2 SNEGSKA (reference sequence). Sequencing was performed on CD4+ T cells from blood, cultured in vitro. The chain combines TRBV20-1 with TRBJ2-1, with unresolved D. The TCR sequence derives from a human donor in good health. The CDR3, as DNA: TGCAGTGCTAGAGTTTTGGGTTCCTCCTACAATGAGCAGTTCTTC. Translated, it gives CSARVLGSSYNEQFF.